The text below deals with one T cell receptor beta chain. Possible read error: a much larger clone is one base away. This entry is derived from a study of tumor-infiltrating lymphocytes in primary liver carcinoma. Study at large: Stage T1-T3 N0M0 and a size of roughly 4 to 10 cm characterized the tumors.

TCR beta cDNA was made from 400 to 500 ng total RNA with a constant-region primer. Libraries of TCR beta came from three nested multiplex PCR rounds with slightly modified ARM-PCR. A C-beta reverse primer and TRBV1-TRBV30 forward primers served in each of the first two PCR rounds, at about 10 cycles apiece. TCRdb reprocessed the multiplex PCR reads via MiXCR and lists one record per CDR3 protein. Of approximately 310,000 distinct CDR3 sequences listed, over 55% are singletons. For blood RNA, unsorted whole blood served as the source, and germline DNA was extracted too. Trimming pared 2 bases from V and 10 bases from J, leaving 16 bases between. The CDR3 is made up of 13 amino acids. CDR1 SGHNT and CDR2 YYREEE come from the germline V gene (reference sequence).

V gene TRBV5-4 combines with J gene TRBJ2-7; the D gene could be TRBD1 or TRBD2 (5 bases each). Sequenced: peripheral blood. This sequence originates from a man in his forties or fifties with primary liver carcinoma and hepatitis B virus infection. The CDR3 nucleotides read TGTGCCAGCAGCTTCGACAGCCGAGGGGTCCAGTACTTC. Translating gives CASSFDSRGVQYF.